These 14 T cell receptor beta chains share one sample of origin, sequenced in a study of T cell changes during pregnancy in multiple sclerosis. Generated by immunoSEQ multiplex PCR, the TCRdb table keeps only in-frame clones and is missing some. The data show 40,000 to 55,000 clones, over 75% seen once. The sequenced sample was CD8+ T cells from peripheral blood mononuclear cells, obtained in the second trimester of pregnancy. The receptors originated from a female donor with multiple sclerosis, enrolled in a pregnancy study.

The chain joins TRBV4-1 to TRBJ2-1, with 11 bases lining up with TRBD2. V was clipped by 1 base and J by 9 bases; unmatched bases: 5. The CDR3 contains 15 residues. Germline CDR1 reads MGHRA; CDR2 reads YSYEKL. The CDR3 protein is CASSQVLAGASEQFF. Here the CDR3 DNA reads TGCGCCAGCAGCCAAGTACTAGCGGGGGCATCTGAGCAGTTCTTC.

The chain has TRBV9 and TRBJ1-6; 10 nucleotides align to TRBD1. The CDR3 is 13 amino acids. The germline V gene encodes CDR1 SGDLS and CDR2 YYNGEE. The V gene end was trimmed by 5 bases and the J gene end by 9 bases; junction bases not matched to a gene: 2. CDR3: CASSGTGVSPLHF. CDR3 coding DNA: TGTGCCAGCAGTGGGACAGGGGTTTCACCCCTCCACTTT.

The chain employs TRBV9 and TRBJ2-7; 8 bases align to TRBD1. Germline CDR1 reads SGDLS; CDR2 reads YYNGEE. The V segment lost 0 bases and the J segment 5 bases; nucleotides outside the gene matches: 7. The CDR3 sequence is 15 residues long. The CDR3 nucleotides are TGTGCCAGCAGCGTAGATGGCAGGGGGCTACACGAGCAGTACTTC. The encoded protein is CASSVDGRGLHEQYF. Full variable domain (rest looked up from reference TRBV9 and TRBJ2-7): DSGVTQTPKHLITATGQRVTLRCSPRSGDLSVYWYQQSLDQGLQFLIQYYNGEERAKGNILERFSAQQFPDLHSELNLSSLELGDSALYFCASSVDGRGLHEQYFGPGTRLTVT.

This chain connects TRBV25-1 to TRBJ2-3; no reliable D call. Trimming removed 4 bases from V and 5 bases from J, with 4 bases in between. Germline V lookup: CDR1 MGHDK, CDR2 SYGVNS. This CDR3 region has 11 residues. CDR3 DNA sequence: TGTGCCAGCAGTGTCGGAGATACGCAGTATTTT. Its protein is CASSVGDTQYF.

The genes are TRBV10-3 and TRBJ1-1, with 9 bases aligning to TRBD1. V gave up 4 bases and J gave up 4 bases; unmatched junction bases: 7. The CDR3 has 15 residues. Germline CDR1 reads ENHRY; CDR2 reads SYGVKD. The CDR3 spells CAISVGQGFSTEAFF. In DNA form, the CDR3 reads TGTGCCATCAGTGTGGGACAGGGTTTTAGCACTGAAGCTTTCTTT.

The chain is built from TRBV9 and TRBJ2-3, with 9 bases identical to TRBD2. Unmatched junction bases numbered 11, after V lost 0 bases and J lost 3 bases. This CDR3 has 18 amino acids. The V gene's germline CDR1 is SGDLS and CDR2 YYNGEE. The CDR3 region has the DNA TGTGCCAGCAGCGTAGCTGTCGCGGGGGGGCTTACGACAGATACGCAGTATTTT. Encoded protein: CASSVAVAGGLTTDTQYF.

In its sample, this clone was seen a few times. V usage is TRBV27 and J usage is TRBJ1-1, with 8 bases aligning to TRBD1. This CDR3 region has 13 residues. CDR1 MNHEY and CDR2 SMNVEV come from the germline V gene (reference sequence). Losses at the gene ends were 4 bases for V and 6 bases for J; bases not matched to a gene: 4. The CDR3 DNA sequence: TGTGCCAGCAGTTCACCAGGGGGCCCTGAAGCTTTCTTT. It is translated as CASSSPGGPEAFF.

The chain combines TRBV6-1 with TRBJ1-3; 12 positions agree with TRBD1. Unmatched junction bases numbered 6, after V lost 4 bases and J lost 8 bases. This CDR3 region has 15 residues. Germline loops: CDR1 MNHNS, CDR2 SASEGT. CDR3 nucleotides: TGTGCCAGCAGTGCGTCCGGGACAGGGGGCCACACCATATATTTT. This codes for CASSASGTGGHTIYF.

The genes are TRBV7-9 and TRBJ1-2, with D unresolved. There are 14 residues in the CDR3. Germline loops: CDR1 SEHNR, CDR2 FQNEAQ (reference sequence). Between the trimmed V and J ends, which lost 5 bases and 3 bases, there was a span of 13 bases. CDR3 loop: CASSAGETYYGYTF. CDR3 bases: TGTGCCAGCAGCGCAGGCGAGACCTACTATGGCTACACCTTC.

V and J are TRBV27 and TRBJ2-1, with TRBD2 matching 11 bases. Germline loops: CDR1 MNHEY, CDR2 SMNVEV (reference sequence). The J segment lost 4 bases and the V segment lost 1 base, leaving 9 bases of the junction unmatched. The CDR3 is 18 amino acids. In DNA, the CDR3 is TGTGCCAGCAGTTTATGGGGTAGCGGGGGGGCCGGGTACAATGAGCAGTTCTTC. Its protein is CASSLWGSGGAGYNEQFF.

This sequence joins TRBV2 and TRBJ2-7; TRBD1 agrees at 9 bases. V trimming: 10 bases; J trimming: 5 bases; junction bases outside the gene matches: 12. This CDR3 has 14 residues. The germline V gene has CDR1 SNHLY and CDR2 FYNNEI. CDR3 nucleotide sequence: TGTGCCACCCTTCTGGGACAGGGAGCGAACGAGCAGTACTTC. Amino acid sequence: CATLLGQGANEQYF.

The rearrangement joins TRBV6-6 to TRBJ2-7, with TRBD1 matching 7 bases. V was pared by 6 bases and J by 5 bases, with 4 bases of the junction left unmatched. Per the germline V gene, CDR1 is MNHNY and CDR2 is SVGAGI (reference sequence). This CDR3 comprises 12 residues. DNA for the CDR3: TGTGCCAGCAGAGGGACAGTAAACGAGCAGTACTTC. Its protein is CASRGTVNEQYF.

The rearrangement uses TRBV11-1 and TRBJ2-1; 8 bases match TRBD1. The CDR3 is 18 amino acids. Looked up from germline, CDR1 is SGHAT and CDR2 is FQDESV (reference sequence). The ends lost 5 bases at V and 6 bases at J; junction bases unmatched: 18. CDR3: CASSASPQGALGTNEQFF. The CDR3, as DNA: TGTGCCAGCAGCGCATCGCCGCAGGGGGCTTTGGGAACCAATGAGCAGTTCTTC.

This sequence joins TRBV6-1 and TRBJ2-2, with D possibly being TRBD2 (5 bases). The CDR3 is made up of 14 amino acids. With 4 bases removed from V and 5 bases from J, the gap between germline ends came to 11 bases. Germline values: CDR1 MNHNS, CDR2 SASEGT. Written as DNA, the CDR3 is TGTGCCAGCAGTGCGGGGATATATACCGGGGAGCTGTTTTTT. Its translation is CASSAGIYTGELFF.